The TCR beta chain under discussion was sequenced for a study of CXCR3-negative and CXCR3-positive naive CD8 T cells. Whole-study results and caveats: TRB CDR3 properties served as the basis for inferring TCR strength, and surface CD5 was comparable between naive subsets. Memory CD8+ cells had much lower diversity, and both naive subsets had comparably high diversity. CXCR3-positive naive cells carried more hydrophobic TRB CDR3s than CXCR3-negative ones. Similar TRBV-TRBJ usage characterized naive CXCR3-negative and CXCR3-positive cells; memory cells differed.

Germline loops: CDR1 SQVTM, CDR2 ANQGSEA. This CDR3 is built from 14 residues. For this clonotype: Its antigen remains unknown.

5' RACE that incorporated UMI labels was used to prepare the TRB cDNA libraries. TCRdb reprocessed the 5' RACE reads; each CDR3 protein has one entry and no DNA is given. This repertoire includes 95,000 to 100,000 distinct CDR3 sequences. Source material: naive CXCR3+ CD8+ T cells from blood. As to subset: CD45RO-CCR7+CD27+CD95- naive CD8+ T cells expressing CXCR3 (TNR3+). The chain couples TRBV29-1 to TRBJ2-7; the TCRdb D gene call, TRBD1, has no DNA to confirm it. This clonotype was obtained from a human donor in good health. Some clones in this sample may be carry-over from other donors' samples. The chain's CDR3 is CSAEGQGKEYEQYF.